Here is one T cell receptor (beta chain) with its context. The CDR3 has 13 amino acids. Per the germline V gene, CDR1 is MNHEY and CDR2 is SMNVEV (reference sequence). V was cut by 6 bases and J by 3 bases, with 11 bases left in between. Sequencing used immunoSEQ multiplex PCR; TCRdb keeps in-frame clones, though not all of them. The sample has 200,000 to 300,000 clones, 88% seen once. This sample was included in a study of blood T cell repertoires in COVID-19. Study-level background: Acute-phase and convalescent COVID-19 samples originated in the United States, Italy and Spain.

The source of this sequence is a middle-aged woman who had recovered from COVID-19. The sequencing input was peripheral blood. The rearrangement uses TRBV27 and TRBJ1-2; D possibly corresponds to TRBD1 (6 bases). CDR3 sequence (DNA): TGTGCCAGCAGCCCCGGGGGGCACTATGGCTACACCTTC. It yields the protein CASSPGGHYGYTF.